This T cell receptor (beta chain) derives from a study of cytomegalovirus exposure and HLA in healthy donors. A multiplex PCR was run with 60 Vbeta primers and 13 Jbeta primers. Assay: immunoSEQ multiplex PCR; the TCRdb copy retains only in-frame clones and omits some. The sample contains about 240,000 clones, about 81% of which appear only once. Whole-study results and caveats: Later analysis identified several of the most significant clusters that appeared linked to common viral pathogens.

On this clone itself: What it binds is not known.

V gave up 0 bases and J gave up 3 bases; unmatched junction bases: 5. This CDR3 spans 17 amino acids. CDR1 SGHRS and CDR2 YFSETQ come from the germline V gene. The rearrangement joins TRBV5-1 to TRBJ2-7; TRBD2 matches 14 bases. This receptor was identified in a woman aged 55 to 70 in good health and CMV-seropositive. The specimen was PBMCs. In DNA, the CDR3 is TGCGCCAGCAGCTTGGGAGGGACTAGCGGGAGTTTCTACGAGCAGTACTTC. This sequence encodes CASSLGGTSGSFYEQYF.